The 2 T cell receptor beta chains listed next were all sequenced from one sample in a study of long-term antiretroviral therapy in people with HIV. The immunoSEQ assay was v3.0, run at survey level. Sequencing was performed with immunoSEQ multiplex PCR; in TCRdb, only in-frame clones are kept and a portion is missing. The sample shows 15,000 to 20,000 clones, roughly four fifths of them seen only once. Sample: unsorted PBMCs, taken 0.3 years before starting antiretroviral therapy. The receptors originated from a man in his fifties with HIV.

CDR3 sequence (DNA): TGCAGCGTTGAAGAGGAGACGGGGGGCGGCATTACAGATACGCAGTATTTT. This codes for CSVEEETGGGITDTQYF. The chain has TRBV29-1 and TRBJ2-3, with a weak D call TRBD2 (7 bases). The CDR3 totals 17 residues. Per germline, CDR1 SQVTM and CDR2 ANQGSEA. Trimming removed 0 bases at V and 3 bases at J, with 19 bases between.

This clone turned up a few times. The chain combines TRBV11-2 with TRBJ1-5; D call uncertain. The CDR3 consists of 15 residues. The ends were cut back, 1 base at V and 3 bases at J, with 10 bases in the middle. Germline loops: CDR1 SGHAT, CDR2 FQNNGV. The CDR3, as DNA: TGTGCCAGCAGCTTAGGAGGAGAGCTCAATCAGCCCCAGCATTTT. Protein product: CASSLGGELNQPQHF.